The 10 T cell receptor beta chains in this list originate from one sample, sequenced in a study of blood T cell repertoires in COVID-19 (TCRdb year 2020). Libraries were constructed by the immunoSEQ multiplex PCR assay. This is the immuneACCESS table as TCRdb keeps it, with only in-frame sequences that have V and J called. A part of the clones is gone; compared with another copy, unresolved V genes explain less than half, and the rest is unexplained. Here the sample has 200,000 to 250,000 clones; approximately 85% occur a single time. The ten largest clonotypes hold under 8.5% of the sample. Input material: peripheral blood. The source of these receptors is a woman over 75 with COVID-19, enrolled during active disease.

This sequence joins TRBV6-1 and TRBJ2-7, with D unclear. V dropped 2 bases and J dropped 2 bases, with 7 bases sitting between them. CDR1 and CDR2 (germline): MNHNS, SASEGT. CDR3 length equals 13 residues. CDR3 loop: CASSETGTYEQYF. CDR3 DNA sequence: TGTGCCAGCAGTGAAACCGGTACCTACGAGCAGTACTTC.

The V and J genes are TRBV19 and TRBJ1-4, with D possibly TRBD1 on 6 matching bases. The germline gives CDR1 LNHDA, CDR2 SQIVND (reference sequence). Trimming left V 4 bases short and J 5 bases short, with 14 bases between. The CDR3 extends over 15 amino acids. The CDR3 here is CASSTSGVPNEKLFF. The CDR3 DNA reads as TGTGCCAGTAGTACCTCAGGGGTACCCAATGAAAAACTGTTTTTT. Looking up the rest from reference TRBV19 and TRBJ1-4 gives the full variable domain: DGGITQSPKYLFRKEGQNVTLSCEQNLNHDAMYWYRQDPGQGLRLIYYSQIVNDFQKGDIAEGYSVSREKKESFPLTVTSAQKNPTAFYLCASSTSGVPNEKLFFGSGTQLSVL.

The V gene is TRBV5-1, the J gene TRBJ2-7, with a possible D match to TRBD1 (6 bases). The V gene lost 1 base and the J gene lost 2 bases, with 13 bases spanning the gap. The CDR3 is made up of 15 amino acids. Germline lookup yields CDR1 SGHRS and CDR2 YFSETQ. The CDR3 nucleotides read TGCGCCAGCAGCTTGTTGGGGGCACCCACCTACGAGCAGTACTTC. Protein product: CASSLLGAPTYEQYF.

The genes are TRBV5-1 and TRBJ2-3; a weak D match, TRBD2 (6 bases). Trimming removed 3 bases from V and 2 bases from J, with 13 bases in between. Germline V CDR1 and CDR2: SGHRS, YFSETQ. CDR3 length: 15 amino acids. CDR3 nucleotides: TGCGCCAGCAGCTCAAGGCGGGACTCCACAGATACGCAGTATTTT. As protein: CASSSRRDSTDTQYF.

V is TRBV28 and J is TRBJ2-2; D not certain. Between the trimmed V and J ends, which lost 10 bases and 6 bases, there was a span of 18 bases. CDR3 length: 14 residues. Germline V lookup: CDR1 MDHEN, CDR2 SYDVKM. The CDR3 is CATLFGRLAGELFF. The CDR3 region has the DNA TGTGCCACCCTGTTCGGCAGGTTAGCCGGGGAGCTGTTTTTT. The full variable domain, rest sourced from reference TRBV28 and TRBJ2-2, is DVKVTQSSRYLVKRTGEKVFLECVQDMDHENMFWYRQDPGLGLRLIYFSYDVKMKEKGDIPEGYSVSREKKERFSLILESASTNQTSMYLCATLFGRLAGELFFGEGSRLTVL.

This clone was recorded once. J is TRBJ1-2 and V is TRBV5-1; 12 nucleotides line up with TRBD1. This CDR3 contains 14 residues. The germline V gene has CDR1 SGHRS and CDR2 YFSETQ. Trimming took 3 bases from V and 7 from J; bases not matched to a gene: 4. The CDR3 loop reads CASSWDRGQFGYTF. In nucleotides, the CDR3 is TGCGCCAGCAGCTGGGACAGGGGGCAGTTTGGCTACACCTTC.

The genes are TRBV6-5 and TRBJ1-2; 7 bases agree with TRBD1. The CDR3 spans 14 residues. V shed 6 bases, J shed 0 bases, and the junction held 4 bases outside the gene matches. Germline V gives CDR1 MNHEY, CDR2 SVGAGI. CDR3 sequence reads: CASSRQGSNYGYTF. The CDR3 DNA follows: TGTGCCAGCAGCCGACAGGGATCTAACTATGGCTACACCTTC.

V is TRBV5-4 and J is TRBJ2-2; 7 bases align to TRBD1. This CDR3 is built from 14 residues. The germline gives CDR1 SGHNT, CDR2 YYREEE (reference sequence). The V segment lost 5 bases and the J segment 5 bases; nucleotides outside the gene matches: 6. Here the CDR3 reads CASSTGQMTGELFF. The DNA for the CDR3 is TGTGCCAGCAGTACGGGACAGATGACCGGGGAGCTGTTTTTT.

This rearrangement joins TRBV5-1 to TRBJ2-5, with D maybe TRBD2 (6 bases). This CDR3 spans 16 amino acids. V lost 3 bases and J 1 base, leaving 16 bases between the germline ends. Germline lookup yields CDR1 SGHRS and CDR2 YFSETQ. The CDR3, as DNA: TGCGCCAGCAGCTCCTTGGCTTGGGGGGTCCAAGAGACCCAGTACTTC. Encoded protein: CASSSLAWGVQETQYF.

This sequence joins TRBV5-8 and TRBJ2-1, with 8 bases fitting TRBD2. V was pared by 3 bases and J by 5 bases, with 16 bases of the junction left unmatched. This CDR3 contains 18 residues. CDR1 is SGHTS and CDR2 is YDEGEE in the germline V gene. The CDR3 DNA is TGTGCCAGCAGCTCGTCGAGCGGGGGAAAGGTTTCTCACAATGAGCAGTTCTTC. Translation gives CASSSSSGGKVSHNEQFF. Full variable domain (remainder filled in from reference TRBV5-8 and TRBJ2-1): EAGVTQSPTHLIKTRGQQATLRCSPISGHTSVYWYQQALGLGLQFLLWYDEGEERNRGNFPPRFSGRQFPNYSSELNVNALELEDSALYLCASSSSSGGKVSHNEQFFGPGTRLTVL.